This T cell receptor (beta chain) was identified during a study of PD-1 blockade in mismatch repair-deficient tumors (dated by TCRdb to the late 2010s). General notes on the study: The trial enrolled 85 to 100 consecutive patients with over 10 mismatch repair-deficient cancer types between September 2013 and late 2016, all previously treated and progressing. Deep sequencing of TCR CDR3 regions was used to track tumor-associated T cell clones in peripheral blood of patients responding to PD-1 blockade. The full study reports these points: Tumor-resident clones, often undetectable in blood before treatment, expanded rapidly after pembrolizumab and then contracted, generally before radiologic responses.

The library was built by means of the immunoSEQ multiplex PCR assay. Drawn from immuneACCESS, this table holds only the in-frame rearrangements with V and J called that TCRdb kept. Clones are partly lost; checked studies trace under half to an unresolved V gene and leave the rest unexplained. A total of under 50,000 clones appear in this sample, approximately 80% of them only once. Around 3.3% of the sample lies in the top ten. The time point label, as the study defines it: peripheral blood before pembrolizumab. Mismatch repair deficiency was established in every enrolled patient by polymerase chain reaction or immunohistochemistry. TCR sequencing was carried out for three patients who responded to pembrolizumab therapy. The phase II trial prospectively tested pembrolizumab PD-1 blockade in advanced mismatch repair-deficient cancers regardless of tissue of origin. Peripheral blood T cell samples were gathered serially, both before PD-1 blockade started and at multiple time points afterward. Blood sampling time points were reported as weeks after the first dose of pembrolizumab.

A remark on this clone: The specificity of this receptor is unknown. Base qualities were left out, and no much larger clone turns up one base away.

V loses 2 bases, J loses 3 bases, and the germline ends lie 13 bases apart. CDR1 and CDR2 are read off the germline V gene as SGHNT and YENEEA. From the cysteine up to the phenylalanine, the CDR3 has a length of 15 residues. The DNA shown is the 45-base CDR3, in frame from base 1. The sequence was obtained from an adult with mismatch repair-deficient cancer. The material sequenced was PBMCs, taken before pembrolizumab treatment. The receptor chain draws on TRBV11-3 and TRBJ1-2; possibly the D gene is TRBD1, per 5 matching bases. The CDR3 has the sequence CASSLFVGGDYGYTF. The DNA sequence follows: TGTGCCAGCAGCTTATTTGTGGGGGGGGACTATGGCTACACCTTC. Supplemented by the reference TRBV11-3 and TRBJ1-2 proteins around the CDR3, the complete variable domain is EAGVVQSPRYKIIEKKQPVAFWCNPISGHNTLYWYLQNLGQGPELLIRYENEEAVDDSQLPKDRFSAERLKGVDSTLKIQPAELGDSAVYLCASSLFVGGDYGYTFGSGTRLTVV.